Below are 30 T cell receptor beta chains sequenced from a single sample in a study of PD-1 blockade in classical Hodgkin lymphoma. Only in-frame clones appear in the TCRdb table, and some are missing; sequencing was by immunoSEQ multiplex PCR. The sample holds 50,000 to 75,000 clones; 88% are singletons and the top ten take 5.4%. Each patient relapsed following autologous stem cell transplantation, and prior brentuximab vedotin exposure differed. Material: peripheral blood mononuclear cells (PBMCs), obtained before the second cycle of nivolumab. Every receptor here comes from a human donor with classical Hodgkin lymphoma.

The genes are TRBV5-1 and TRBJ1-2, with TRBD1 identical over 7 bases. The V segment lost 3 bases and the J segment 6 bases; nucleotides outside the gene matches: 8. The CDR3 length is 14 residues. CDR1 is SGHRS, CDR2 YFSETQ, per germline. This chain's CDR3 is CASSSTGQTDGYTF. The CDR3 DNA sequence: TGCGCCAGCAGCTCAACGGGACAGACAGATGGCTACACCTTC.

CDR3 residues: CASRDRSTEAFF. Written as DNA, the CDR3 is TGTGCCAGCAGAGACAGGAGTACTGAAGCTTTCTTT. The chain employs TRBV28 and TRBJ1-1, with D perhaps TRBD1 (6 bases). This CDR3 is 12 amino acids long. CDR1 and CDR2 from the germline V gene are MDHEN and SYDVKM. V lost 6 bases and J lost 5, with 10 bases in between.

The chain couples TRBV28 to TRBJ2-5; 12 nucleotides agree with TRBD1. The germline V gene encodes CDR1 MDHEN and CDR2 SYDVKM. This CDR3 contains 13 residues. Losses at the gene ends were 8 bases for V and 5 bases for J; bases not matched to a gene: 3. In nucleotides, the CDR3 is TGTGCCAGCGGGACAGGGGGCAAGGAGACCCAGTACTTC. The encoded protein is CASGTGGKETQYF.

The chain links TRBV9 to TRBJ2-6; 8 positions agree with TRBD1. The trim removed 4 bases at V and 4 bases at J, leaving 7 bases unmatched. Per germline, CDR1 SGDLS and CDR2 YYNGEE. CDR3 size: 16 residues. CDR3 amino acids: CASSLSRGPGANVLTF. CDR3 nucleotides: TGTGCCAGCAGCCTTAGCAGGGGGCCCGGGGCCAACGTCCTGACTTTC. Full variable domain (outside the CDR3, taken from reference TRBV9 and TRBJ2-6): DSGVTQTPKHLITATGQRVTLRCSPRSGDLSVYWYQQSLDQGLQFLIQYYNGEERAKGNILERFSAQQFPDLHSELNLSSLELGDSALYFCASSLSRGPGANVLTFGAGSRLTVL.

The rearrangement joins TRBV7-8 to TRBJ1-1; D might be TRBD1 (5 bases). Germline CDR1 and CDR2: SGHVS and FQNEAQ. This CDR3 is 13 amino acids long. V lost 7 bases and J lost 1, with 10 bases in between. The chain's CDR3 is CASIKTENTEAFF. The CDR3 nucleotides are TGTGCCAGCATCAAGACAGAGAACACTGAAGCTTTCTTT.

This clone was detected only once. The chain has TRBV29-1 and TRBJ2-3; D ambiguous. V was cut by 6 bases and J by 2 bases, with 9 bases left in between. This CDR3 spans 12 amino acids. The germline V gene encodes CDR1 SQVTM and CDR2 ANQGSEA. CDR3: CSVLTVTDTQYF. CDR3 coding DNA: TGCAGCGTCCTCACTGTCACAGATACGCAGTATTTT.

The chain links TRBV6-5 to TRBJ1-1; D gene ambiguous. This CDR3 region has 15 residues. In germline, CDR1 is MNHEY, CDR2 SVGAGI. Trimming shortened V by 2 bases and J by 3 bases, and 13 bases separated the two germline ends. The CDR3 bases are TGTGCCAGCAGTTACGCCCGAGGAGGGCACACTGAAGCTTTCTTT. Translating it yields CASSYARGGHTEAFF.

The chain has TRBV27 and TRBJ1-5; the D is unclear. Germline V gene sequence: CDR1 MNHEY, CDR2 SMNVEV (reference sequence). The CDR3 is 15 amino acids. The V gene lost 3 bases and the J gene lost 0 bases, with 9 bases spanning the gap. The CDR3 DNA is TGTGCCAGCAGTTTTACCAGGAATAGCAATCAGCCCCAGCATTTT. This sequence encodes CASSFTRNSNQPQHF.

The V call is TRBV5-1, the J call TRBJ2-7, with 12 nucleotides matching TRBD1. Germline-derived CDR1 and CDR2 are SGHRS and YFSETQ. The ends lost 4 bases at V and 7 bases at J; junction bases unmatched: 9. The CDR3 has 15 amino acids. CDR3 region: CASSAGTGGAREQYF. CDR3 sequence (DNA): TGCGCCAGCAGCGCCGGGACAGGGGGCGCGCGGGAGCAGTACTTC.

The genes are TRBV6-6 and TRBJ2-6; no firm D call. Between the trimmed V and J ends, which lost 7 bases and 0 bases, there was a span of 10 bases. The CDR3 is 15 residues long. Germline V lookup: CDR1 MNHNY, CDR2 SVGAGI (reference sequence). CDR3 residues: CASTLLGSGANVLTF. For the CDR3, the DNA is TGTGCCAGCACTTTACTCGGCTCTGGGGCCAACGTCCTGACTTTC.

The chain couples TRBV7-3 to TRBJ2-7; 10 bases fit TRBD2. With V trimmed by 11 bases and J by 3 bases, 10 bases remained unmatched. The CDR3 length is 14 residues. Germline V gives CDR1 SGHTA, CDR2 FQGTGA. CDR3 nucleotide sequence: TGTGCCGCCTGGACTAGCGGAAAGATCTACGAGCAGTACTTC. Residues: CAAWTSGKIYEQYF. Full variable domain (outside the CDR3, taken from reference TRBV7-3 and TRBJ2-7): GAGVSQTPSNKVTEKGKYVELRCDPISGHTALYWYRQSLGQGPEFLIYFQGTGAADDSGLPNDRFFAVRPEGSVSTLKIQRTERGDSAVYLCAAWTSGKIYEQYFGPGTRLTVT.

The rearrangement links TRBV6-5 to TRBJ1-2, with 8 positions matching TRBD1. The CDR3 sequence is 12 residues long. Germline V gene sequence: CDR1 MNHEY, CDR2 SVGAGI. V shed 6 bases, J shed 8 bases, and the junction held 5 bases outside the gene matches. CDR3 sequence reads: CASSQGAVGYTF. The CDR3 DNA sequence: TGTGCCAGCAGCCAGGGGGCTGTAGGCTACACCTTC.

The chain combines TRBV28 with TRBJ2-1, with 13 bases lining up with TRBD2. The CDR3 sequence is 17 residues long. Germline-derived CDR1 and CDR2 are MDHEN and SYDVKM. V gave up 4 bases and J gave up 8 bases; unmatched junction bases: 11. The CDR3 DNA follows: TGTGCCAGCAGTTGGGTTAAAAGGACTAGCGGGGGCTATGAGCAGTTCTTC. Amino acids: CASSWVKRTSGGYEQFF.

V gene TRBV21-1 combines with J gene TRBJ1-2; TRBD1 was called by the table and not checked on the DNA. TRBV21-1 is described as a pseudogene. The CDR3 runs to 15 residues. Here the CDR3 reads CASRAGVGPPYGYTF. The CDR3 coding sequence is TGTGCCAGCCGTGCAGGGGTTGGCCCGCCGTATGGCTACACCTTC.

Points on this clone: The same CDR3 also results from other DNA sequences found in this sample. The rearrangement uses TRBV7-9 and TRBJ1-3; D is undetermined. V lost 5 bases to trimming and J lost 0 bases, with 5 bases between them. Germline V gene lookup returns CDR1 SEHNR and CDR2 FQNEAQ (reference sequence). This CDR3 has 13 residues. The CDR3 nucleotides are TGTGCCAGCAGCCGAGACTCTGGAAACACCATATATTTT. It translates to CASSRDSGNTIYF.

The genes are TRBV7-9 and TRBJ2-5; weak D call: TRBD2 (6 bases). This CDR3 region has 13 residues. V gave up 5 bases and J gave up 4 bases, with 11 bases separating them. The germline V gene encodes CDR1 SEHNR and CDR2 FQNEAQ (reference sequence). CDR3 protein: CASSRDSSETQYF. The CDR3 DNA reads TGTGCCAGCAGCAGGGACTCCTCAGAGACCCAGTACTTC. Full variable domain (remainder filled in from reference TRBV7-9 and TRBJ2-5): DTGVSQNPRHKITKRGQNVTFRCDPISEHNRLYWYRQTLGQGPEFLTYFQNEAQLEKSRLLSDRFSAERPKGSFSTLEIQRTEQGDSAMYLCASSRDSSETQYFGPGTRLLVL.

This chain uses TRBV30 with TRBJ1-3; no reliable D call. V dropped 0 bases and J dropped 3 bases, with 12 bases sitting between them. This CDR3 has 15 amino acids. Germline assignment: CDR1 GTSNPN and CDR2 SVGIG (reference sequence). The CDR3 region has the DNA TGTGCCTGGAGTGTGGGAACCCTGGATGGAAACACCATATATTTT. Translation gives CAWSVGTLDGNTIYF.

The gene calls are TRBV9 and TRBJ2-7; a weak D match, TRBD1 (5 bases). The CDR3 loop spans 14 amino acids. The germline gives CDR1 SGDLS, CDR2 YYNGEE. V dropped 3 bases and J dropped 6 bases, with 16 bases sitting between them. CDR3 DNA: TGTGCCAGCAGCGCCTCCCCAGGGAAGGGCGAGCAGTACTTC. Protein product: CASSASPGKGEQYF.

CDR3 coding DNA: TGCGCCAGCAGCTCAAAGGGGGGCCAAGAGACCCAGTACTTC. Translated: CASSSKGGQETQYF. The chain joins TRBV5-1 to TRBJ2-5; D could derive from TRBD1 or TRBD2 (6 bases each). Trimming left V 3 bases short and J 1 base short, with 10 bases between. This CDR3 has 14 residues. Germline V gene sequence: CDR1 SGHRS, CDR2 YFSETQ. The full variable domain, in which reference TRBV5-1 and TRBJ2-5 provide the parts outside the CDR3, is KAGVTQTPRYLIKTRGQQVTLSCSPISGHRSVSWYQQTPGQGLQFLFEYFSETQRNKGNFPGRFSGRQFSNSRSEMNVSTLELGDSALYLCASSSKGGQETQYFGPGTRLLVL.

The genes are TRBV5-1 and TRBJ2-7; D is possibly TRBD1 or TRBD2 (5 bases each). Trimming took 2 bases from V and 4 from J, leaving 13 bases between them. There are 14 residues in the CDR3. CDR1 and CDR2 (germline): SGHRS, YFSETQ. The DNA for the CDR3 is TGCGCCAGCAGCTTTGAGGGACGAAGGTACGAGCAGTACTTC. Residues: CASSFEGRRYEQYF. Supplemented by reference TRBV5-1 and TRBJ2-7, the full variable domain reads KAGVTQTPRYLIKTRGQQVTLSCSPISGHRSVSWYQQTPGQGLQFLFEYFSETQRNKGNFPGRFSGRQFSNSRSEMNVSTLELGDSALYLCASSFEGRRYEQYFGPGTRLTVT.

The CDR3 sequence is CASSVSGPRGLYGYTF. The CDR3 bases are TGTGCCAGCAGCGTGAGTGGGCCCAGGGGGCTTTATGGCTACACCTTC. The V call is TRBV9, the J call TRBJ1-2; 8 bases agree with TRBD1. This CDR3 has 16 amino acids. J was trimmed by 5 bases and V by 2 bases; bases with no gene match: 11. Germline CDR1 and CDR2: SGDLS and YYNGEE.

CDR3 amino acids: CASRAPPGTGDGYTF. The CDR3 DNA is TGTGCCAGCAGAGCACCGCCCGGGACAGGGGATGGCTACACCTTC. V is TRBV6-5 and J is TRBJ1-2, with 10 bases aligning to TRBD1. Trimming at V came to 6 bases and at J to 6 bases, leaving 10 bases not matched to a gene. Germline loops: CDR1 MNHEY, CDR2 SVGAGI. The CDR3 has 15 amino acids.

This clone was detected only a few times. The rearrangement uses TRBV5-1 and TRBJ2-1, with D possibly being TRBD2 (6 bases). CDR1 and CDR2 (germline): SGHRS, YFSETQ. This CDR3 is 12 amino acids long. The ends were cut back, 3 bases at V and 7 bases at J, with 8 bases in the middle. The CDR3 nucleotides are TGCGCCAGCAGCTCAGGAGGGAATGAGCAGTTCTTC. This codes for CASSSGGNEQFF. Full variable domain (outside the CDR3, taken from reference TRBV5-1 and TRBJ2-1): KAGVTQTPRYLIKTRGQQVTLSCSPISGHRSVSWYQQTPGQGLQFLFEYFSETQRNKGNFPGRFSGRQFSNSRSEMNVSTLELGDSALYLCASSSGGNEQFFGPGTRLTVL.

The DNA for the CDR3 is TGTGCCAGCAGTGAGACCGGGGGGGGCCAAGGTGAAAAACTGTTTTTT. Protein sequence: CASSETGGGQGEKLFF. J is TRBJ1-4 and V is TRBV2, with D possibly TRBD1 on 6 matching bases. The CDR3 loop spans 16 amino acids. The V end was cut by 3 bases, the J end by 7 bases, with 18 bases between. Germline V gene data show CDR1 as SNHLY and CDR2 as FYNNEI.

The chain uses TRBV5-1 and TRBJ2-5; 8 positions agree with TRBD2. Germline lookup yields CDR1 SGHRS and CDR2 YFSETQ. With V trimmed by 4 bases and J by 4 bases, 9 bases remained unmatched. This CDR3 region has 15 residues. CDR3 in DNA: TGCGCCAGCAGCCCACCCTCGGGACTAGGAGAGACCCAGTACTTC. Its translation: CASSPPSGLGETQYF.

This chain joins TRBV5-1 and TRBJ1-2; 10 bases are a match to TRBD1. The CDR3 is 16 residues long. With V trimmed by 1 base and J by 2 bases, 5 bases remained unmatched. Germline-derived CDR1 and CDR2 are SGHRS and YFSETQ. The DNA of the CDR3 is TGCGCCAGCAGCTTGTTGACAGGGGGCGTAAACTATGGCTACACCTTC. This sequence encodes CASSLLTGGVNYGYTF.

This chain links TRBV7-9 with TRBJ1-5; D is unresolved. Germline V CDR1 and CDR2: SEHNR, FQNEAQ (reference sequence). The CDR3 has 13 amino acids. The V gene lost 1 base and the J gene lost 5 bases, with 6 bases spanning the gap. The CDR3 region has the DNA TGTGCCAGCAGCTTAGAGGGTGATCAGCCCCAGCATTTT. This translates into CASSLEGDQPQHF. The complete variable domain, with remaining parts taken from reference TRBV7-9 and TRBJ1-5, reads DTGVSQNPRHKITKRGQNVTFRCDPISEHNRLYWYRQTLGQGPEFLTYFQNEAQLEKSRLLSDRFSAERPKGSFSTLEIQRTEQGDSAMYLCASSLEGDQPQHFGDGTRLSIL.

Notes on this clone: Different DNA sequences within this sample yield the same CDR3. The chain carries TRBV30 and TRBJ1-5; D gene ambiguous. Trimming cost V 3 bases and J 7 bases, with 10 bases left between them. The germline V gene has CDR1 GTSNPN and CDR2 SVGIG (reference sequence). This CDR3 region has 12 residues. Here the CDR3 reads CAWSEGGQPQHF. In DNA form, the CDR3 reads TGTGCCTGGAGCGAGGGCGGGCAGCCCCAGCATTTT.

The genes are TRBV27 and TRBJ1-2, with D perhaps TRBD1 (5 bases). The CDR3 is made up of 16 amino acids. Germline CDR1 MNHEY, CDR2 SMNVEV (reference sequence). Trimming removed 6 bases from V and 4 bases from J, with 21 bases in between. The CDR3 nucleotides are TGTGCCAGCAGAAAAACCGCGGGGACTGAGCTCTATGGCTACACCTTC. Its translation: CASRKTAGTELYGYTF.

The chain couples TRBV7-9 to TRBJ2-7; D perhaps matches TRBD2 (6 bases). The CDR3 sequence is 14 residues long. Trimming removed 5 bases from V and 4 bases from J, with 15 bases in between. Germline V CDR1 and CDR2: SEHNR, FQNEAQ (reference sequence). CDR3 residues: CASSPDGGFYEQYF. DNA for the CDR3: TGTGCCAGCAGCCCCGATGGGGGGTTTTACGAGCAGTACTTC. The entire variable domain, with the rest obtained from reference TRBV7-9 and TRBJ2-7, is as follows: DTGVSQNPRHKITKRGQNVTFRCDPISEHNRLYWYRQTLGQGPEFLTYFQNEAQLEKSRLLSDRFSAERPKGSFSTLEIQRTEQGDSAMYLCASSPDGGFYEQYFGPGTRLTVT.